These 2 T cell receptor beta chains share one sample of origin, sequenced in a study of STAT3 mutations in large granular lymphocyte leukemia. Findings and limits, study-wide: At least one immunodominant TCR beta clonotype appeared in every T-cell large granular lymphocyte leukemia patient.

Which antigens these TCRs recognize remains unknown. Assay: immunoSEQ multiplex PCR; the TCRdb copy retains only in-frame clones and omits some. The data contain approximately 8,400 clones, under 95% of them seen just once; the ten biggest clones take up about 66%. The sample comprised peripheral blood mononuclear cells. The receptor source for this set is a man in his fifties or sixties with T-cell large granular lymphocyte leukemia. Some clones in this sample may be carry-over from other donors' samples.

The chain recombines TRBV5-1 with TRBJ1-2; 9 nucleotides match TRBD1. From germline, CDR1 is SGHRS and CDR2 YFSETQ. The CDR3 is 14 amino acids. With 4 bases clipped from V and 8 bases from J, the junction kept 9 bases outside the gene matches. CDR3 region: CASSGLQGAPGYTF. The CDR3 DNA follows: TGCGCCAGCAGCGGACTACAGGGGGCGCCCGGCTACACCTTC.

This chain joins TRBV5-5 and TRBJ1-5; D is ambiguous. Germline CDR1 SGHKS, CDR2 YYEKEE (reference sequence). V lost 0 bases to trimming and J lost 5 bases, with 6 bases between them. The CDR3 length is 13 residues. The CDR3 DNA is TGTGCCAGCAGCTTGGCCCCCGATCAGCCCCAGCATTTT. Its protein is CASSLAPDQPQHF.